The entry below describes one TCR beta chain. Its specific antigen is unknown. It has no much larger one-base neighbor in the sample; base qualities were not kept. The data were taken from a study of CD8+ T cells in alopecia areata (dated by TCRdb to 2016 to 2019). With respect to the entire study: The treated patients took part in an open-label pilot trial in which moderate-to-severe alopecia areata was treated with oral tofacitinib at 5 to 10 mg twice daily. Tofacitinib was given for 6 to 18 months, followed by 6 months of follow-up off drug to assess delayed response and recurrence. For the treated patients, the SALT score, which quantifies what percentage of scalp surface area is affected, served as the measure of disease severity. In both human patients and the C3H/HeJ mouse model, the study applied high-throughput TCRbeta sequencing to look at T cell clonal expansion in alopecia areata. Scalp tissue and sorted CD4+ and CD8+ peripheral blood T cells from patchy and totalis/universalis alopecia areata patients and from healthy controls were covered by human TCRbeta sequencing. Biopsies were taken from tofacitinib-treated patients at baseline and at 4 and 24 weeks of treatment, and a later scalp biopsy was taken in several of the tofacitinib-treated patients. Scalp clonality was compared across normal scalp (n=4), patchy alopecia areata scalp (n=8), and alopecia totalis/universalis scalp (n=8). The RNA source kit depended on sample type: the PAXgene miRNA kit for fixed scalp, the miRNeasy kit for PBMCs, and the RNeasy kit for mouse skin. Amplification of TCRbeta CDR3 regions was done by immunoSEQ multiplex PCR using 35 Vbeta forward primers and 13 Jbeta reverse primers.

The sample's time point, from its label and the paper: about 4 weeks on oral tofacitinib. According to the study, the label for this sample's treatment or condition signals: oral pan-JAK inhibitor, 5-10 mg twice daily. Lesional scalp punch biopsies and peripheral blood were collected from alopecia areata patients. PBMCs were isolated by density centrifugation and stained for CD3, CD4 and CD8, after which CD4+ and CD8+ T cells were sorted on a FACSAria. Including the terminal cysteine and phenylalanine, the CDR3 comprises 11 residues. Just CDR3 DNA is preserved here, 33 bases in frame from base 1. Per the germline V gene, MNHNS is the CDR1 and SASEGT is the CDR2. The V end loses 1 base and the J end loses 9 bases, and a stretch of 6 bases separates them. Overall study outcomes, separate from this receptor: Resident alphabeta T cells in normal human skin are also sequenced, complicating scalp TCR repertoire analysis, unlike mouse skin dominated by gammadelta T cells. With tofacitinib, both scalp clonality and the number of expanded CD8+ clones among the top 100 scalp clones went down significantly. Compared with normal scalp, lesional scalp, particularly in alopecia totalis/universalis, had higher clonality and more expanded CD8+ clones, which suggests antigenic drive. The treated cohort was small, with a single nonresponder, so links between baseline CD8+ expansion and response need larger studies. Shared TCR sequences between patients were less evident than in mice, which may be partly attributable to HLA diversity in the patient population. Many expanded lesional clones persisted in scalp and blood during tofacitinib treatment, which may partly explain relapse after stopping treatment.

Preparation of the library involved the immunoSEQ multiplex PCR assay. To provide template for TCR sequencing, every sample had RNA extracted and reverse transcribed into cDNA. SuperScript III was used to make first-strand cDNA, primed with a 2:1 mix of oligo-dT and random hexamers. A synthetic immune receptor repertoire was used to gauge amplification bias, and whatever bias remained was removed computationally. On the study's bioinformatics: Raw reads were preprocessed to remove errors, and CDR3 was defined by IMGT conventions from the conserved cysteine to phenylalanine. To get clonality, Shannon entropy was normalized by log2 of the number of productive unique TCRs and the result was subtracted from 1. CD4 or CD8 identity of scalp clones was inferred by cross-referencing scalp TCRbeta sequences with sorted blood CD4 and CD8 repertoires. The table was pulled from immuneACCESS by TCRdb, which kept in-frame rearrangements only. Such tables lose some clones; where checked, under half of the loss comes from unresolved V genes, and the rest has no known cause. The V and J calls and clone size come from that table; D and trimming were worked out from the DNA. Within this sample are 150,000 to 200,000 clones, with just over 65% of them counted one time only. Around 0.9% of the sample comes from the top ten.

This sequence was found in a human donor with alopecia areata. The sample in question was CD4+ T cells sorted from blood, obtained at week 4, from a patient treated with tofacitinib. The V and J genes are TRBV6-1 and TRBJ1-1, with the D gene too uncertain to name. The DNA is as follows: TGTGCCAGCAGTGAAGAATCGCAAGCTTTCTTT. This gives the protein CASSEESQAFF.